The present entry profiles one TCR beta chain with its context. This entry belongs to a study of control samples from healthy donors and cancer patients. The method was immunoSEQ multiplex PCR; TCRdb's version includes in-frame clones alone and lacks a portion of them. Of around 99,000 clones in the sample, roughly 89% are singletons; the top ten hold 15% to 20%. Input material: blood. The origin of this receptor is a woman aged 45-65 years in good health.

The CDR3 reads CASRLSGESSNQPQHF. CDR3 coding DNA: TGTGCCAGCAGGTTATCGGGGGAATCGAGCAATCAGCCCCAGCATTTT. The chain links TRBV5-6 to TRBJ1-5; a possible D gene is TRBD1 (5 bases). The germline CDR1 and CDR2 sequences are SGHDT and YYEEEE. This CDR3 has 16 residues. The germline V and J ends were trimmed by 5 bases and 1 base, with 16 bases remaining between them.